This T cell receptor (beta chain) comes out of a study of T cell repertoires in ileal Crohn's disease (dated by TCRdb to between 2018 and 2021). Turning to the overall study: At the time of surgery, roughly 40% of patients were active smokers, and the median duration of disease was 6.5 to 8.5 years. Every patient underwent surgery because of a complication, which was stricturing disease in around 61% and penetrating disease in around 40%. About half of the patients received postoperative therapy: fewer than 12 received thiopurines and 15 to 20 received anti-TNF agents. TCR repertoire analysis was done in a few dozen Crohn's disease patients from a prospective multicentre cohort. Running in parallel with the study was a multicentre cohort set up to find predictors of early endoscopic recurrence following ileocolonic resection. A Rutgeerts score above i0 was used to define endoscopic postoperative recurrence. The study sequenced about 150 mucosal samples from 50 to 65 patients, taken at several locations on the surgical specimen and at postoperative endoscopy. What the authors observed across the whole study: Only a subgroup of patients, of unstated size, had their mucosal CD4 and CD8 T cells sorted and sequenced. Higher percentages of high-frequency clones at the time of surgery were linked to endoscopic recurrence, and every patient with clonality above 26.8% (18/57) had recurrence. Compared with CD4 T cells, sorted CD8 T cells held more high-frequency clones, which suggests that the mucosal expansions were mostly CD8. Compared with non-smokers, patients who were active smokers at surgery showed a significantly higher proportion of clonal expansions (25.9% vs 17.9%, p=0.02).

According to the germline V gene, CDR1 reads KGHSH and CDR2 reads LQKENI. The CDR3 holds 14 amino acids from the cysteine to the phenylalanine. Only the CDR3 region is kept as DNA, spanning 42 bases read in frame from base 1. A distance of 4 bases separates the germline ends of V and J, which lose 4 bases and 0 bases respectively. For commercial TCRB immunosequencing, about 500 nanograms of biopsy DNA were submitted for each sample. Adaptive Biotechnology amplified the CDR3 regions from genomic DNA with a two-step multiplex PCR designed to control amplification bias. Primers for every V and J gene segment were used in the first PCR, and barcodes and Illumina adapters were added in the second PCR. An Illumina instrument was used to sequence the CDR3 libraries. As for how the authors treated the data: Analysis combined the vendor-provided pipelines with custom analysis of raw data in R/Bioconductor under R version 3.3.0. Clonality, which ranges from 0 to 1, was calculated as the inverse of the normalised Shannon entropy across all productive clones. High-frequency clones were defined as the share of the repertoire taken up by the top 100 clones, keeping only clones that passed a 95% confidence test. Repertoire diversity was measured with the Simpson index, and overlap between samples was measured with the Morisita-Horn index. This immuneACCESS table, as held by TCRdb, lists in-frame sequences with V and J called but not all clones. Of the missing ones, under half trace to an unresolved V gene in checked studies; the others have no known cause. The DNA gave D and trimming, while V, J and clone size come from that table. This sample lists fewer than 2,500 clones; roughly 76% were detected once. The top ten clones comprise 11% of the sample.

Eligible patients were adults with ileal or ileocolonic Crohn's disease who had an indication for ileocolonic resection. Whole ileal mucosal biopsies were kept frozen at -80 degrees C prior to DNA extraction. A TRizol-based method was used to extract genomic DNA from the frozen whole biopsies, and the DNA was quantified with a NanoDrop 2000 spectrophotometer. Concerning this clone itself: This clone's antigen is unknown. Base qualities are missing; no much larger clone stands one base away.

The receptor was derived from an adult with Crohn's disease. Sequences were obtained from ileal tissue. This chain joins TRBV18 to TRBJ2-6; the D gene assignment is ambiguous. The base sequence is TGTGCCAGCTCACTCAGCTCTGGGGCCAACGTCCTGACTTTC. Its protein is CASSLSSGANVLTF.